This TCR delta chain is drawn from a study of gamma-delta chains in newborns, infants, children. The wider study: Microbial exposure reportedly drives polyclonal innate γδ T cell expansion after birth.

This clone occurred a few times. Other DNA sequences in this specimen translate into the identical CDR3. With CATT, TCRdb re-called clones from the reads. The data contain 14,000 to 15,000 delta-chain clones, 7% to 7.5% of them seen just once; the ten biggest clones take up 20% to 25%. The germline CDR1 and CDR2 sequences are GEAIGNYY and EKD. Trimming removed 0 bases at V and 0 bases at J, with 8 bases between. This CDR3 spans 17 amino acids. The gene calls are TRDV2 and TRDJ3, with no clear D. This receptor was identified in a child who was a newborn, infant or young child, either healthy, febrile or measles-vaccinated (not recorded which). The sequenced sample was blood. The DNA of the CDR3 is TGTGCCTGTGACACCGTCTCTGGCTCCTGGGACACCCGACAGATGTTTTTC. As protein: CACDTVSGSWDTRQMFF.